The 25 T cell receptor beta chains below come from one sample, sequenced in a study of blood T cell repertoires in COVID-19 (dated by TCRdb to the early 2020s). Library prep was done by the immunoSEQ multiplex PCR assay. Entries here come from immuneACCESS through TCRdb and include only in-frame sequences with V and J called. Some clones fail to appear in such tables; in the studies checked, an unresolved V gene covers under half of the shortfall, and the cause of the remainder is unknown. This sample holds about 440,000 clones; less than 95% were observed only once. The ten largest clonotypes hold 0.6% of the sample. Sequencing used PBMCs or T cells enriched from blood (not recorded which). The receptors were gathered from a man aged 18 to 29 who had recovered from COVID-19.

The chain couples TRBV10-3 to TRBJ1-2, with D hard to call. CDR3 length: 15 residues. Trimming shortened V by 7 bases and J by 3 bases, and 18 bases separated the two germline ends. From germline, CDR1 is ENHRY and CDR2 SYGVKD. The CDR3 sequence: CAITASLFEDYGYTF. The CDR3 nucleotides are TGTGCCATCACGGCCAGCCTCTTCGAGGACTATGGCTACACCTTC.

V and J are TRBV2 and TRBJ1-5, with a tentative D call TRBD1 (5 bases). Germline V CDR1 and CDR2: SNHLY, FYNNEI. V was trimmed by 8 bases and J by 0 bases, leaving 11 bases between them. The CDR3 contains 14 residues. DNA for the CDR3: TGTGCCAGCTCGGGGGGATATAGCAATCAGCCCCAGCATTTT. Encoded protein: CASSGGYSNQPQHF.

The rearrangement links TRBV4-1 to TRBJ1-5, with D unresolved. The length of the CDR3 is 17 residues. CDR1 and CDR2 (germline): MGHRA, YSYEKL. V lost 1 base, J lost 0 bases, and 13 bases lay in between. CDR3 sequence: CASSQVKGLNSNQPQHF. For the CDR3, the DNA is TGCGCCAGCAGCCAAGTAAAAGGACTGAATAGCAATCAGCCCCAGCATTTT.

This clone was seen just once. The chain recombines TRBV27 with TRBJ1-6; 7 bases fit TRBD1. The germline CDR1 and CDR2 sequences are MNHEY and SMNVEV (reference sequence). The length of the CDR3 is 15 residues. V was pared by 5 bases and J by 0 bases, with 1 base of the junction left unmatched. The CDR3 DNA reads TGTGCCAGCAGTCCAGGGGGCTCCTATAATTCACCCCTCCACTTT. Translating it yields CASSPGGSYNSPLHF.

The chain uses TRBV28 and TRBJ2-1, with D hard to call. V was trimmed by 3 bases and J by 3 bases, leaving 9 bases between them. Per germline, CDR1 MDHEN and CDR2 SYDVKM. The CDR3 spans 14 residues. CDR3 bases: TGTGCCAGCAGTTTTAAGACTTTCTACAATGAGCAGTTCTTC. This sequence encodes CASSFKTFYNEQFF.

This clone has just one count. This chain joins TRBV9 and TRBJ1-2; 10 nucleotides line up with TRBD1. The CDR3 covers 14 residues. The junction had 6 bases not matched to a gene; V was cut back by 2 bases and J by 8 bases. Germline V CDR1 and CDR2: SGDLS, YYNGEE. CDR3 coding DNA: TGTGCCAGCAGCGTTGGGACAGGGGAAGGAGGCTACACCTTC. Its translation is CASSVGTGEGGYTF.

This chain joins TRBV2 and TRBJ1-4; unclear D gene. The ends were cut back, 6 bases at V and 0 bases at J, with 11 bases in the middle. The CDR3 consists of 15 residues. Germline lookup yields CDR1 SNHLY and CDR2 FYNNEI. The CDR3 nucleotides read TGTGCCAGCAGGGGCAGAGCTGCAACTAATGAAAAACTGTTTTTT. Residues: CASRGRAATNEKLFF. Drawing the rest from reference TRBV2 and TRBJ1-4, the complete variable domain is EPEVTQTPSHQVTQMGQEVILRCVPISNHLYFYWYRQILGQKVEFLVSFYNNEISEKSEIFDDQFSVERPDGSNFTLKIRSTKLEDSAMYFCASRGRAATNEKLFFGSGTQLSVL.

Regarding this clone: This same CDR3 is encoded by further DNA sequences in the sample. This rearrangement joins TRBV3-1 (or the pseudogene TRBV3-2) to TRBJ2-7; D not certain. The V gene's germline CDR1 is LGHDT and CDR2 YNNKEL (reference sequence). The CDR3 length is 14 residues. Between the trimmed V and J ends, which lost 4 bases and 4 bases, there was a span of 14 bases. The CDR3 sequence is CASSPRRSSYEQYF. In DNA, the CDR3 is TGTGCCAGCAGCCCCCGACGTAGCAGTTACGAGCAGTACTTC.

The chain links TRBV15 to TRBJ2-7; the D gene is possibly TRBD1 (6 bases). Germline values: CDR1 LNHNV, CDR2 YYDKDF (reference sequence). This CDR3 is 15 amino acids long. The V gene lost 4 bases and the J gene lost 5 bases, with 18 bases spanning the gap. The CDR3 here is CATSKIGQIGDEQYF. The CDR3 DNA sequence: TGTGCCACCAGCAAGATAGGACAGATAGGCGACGAGCAGTACTTC. The full variable domain, its missing parts supplied by reference TRBV15 and TRBJ2-7, is DAMVIQNPRYQVTQFGKPVTLSCSQTLNHNVMYWYQQKSSQAPKLLFHYYDKDFNNEADTPDNFQSRRPNTSFCFLDIRSPGLGDTAMYLCATSKIGQIGDEQYFGPGTRLTVT.

The chain combines TRBV9 with TRBJ1-2, with D possibly being TRBD1 (6 bases). Trimming took 0 bases from V and 3 from J, leaving 12 bases between them. Germline V gene data show CDR1 as SGDLS and CDR2 as YYNGEE. The CDR3 covers 15 residues. CDR3 bases: TGTGCCAGCAGCGTAGGCAGGGGATTTGACTATGGCTACACCTTC. It encodes CASSVGRGFDYGYTF.

This sequence joins TRBV28 and TRBJ1-1, with 7 bases matching TRBD1. CDR1 and CDR2 from the germline V gene are MDHEN and SYDVKM. V shed 6 bases and J 0 bases; nucleotides not matched to a gene: 10. The CDR3 covers 16 residues. CDR3 sequence (DNA): TGTGCCAGCAGCCCTATTAGGACAGGCTTGAACACTGAAGCTTTCTTT. Residues: CASSPIRTGLNTEAFF.

The V and J genes are TRBV3-1 (or the pseudogene TRBV3-2) and TRBJ1-3, with D tentatively TRBD1 (6 bases). CDR1 is LGHDT and CDR2 is YNNKEL in the germline V gene (reference sequence). Trimming stripped 2 bases from V and 7 bases from J, with 12 bases between. This CDR3 comprises 14 residues. CDR3 in DNA: TGTGCCAGCAGCCAATCCAGGCAGGGGAACACCATATATTTT. Protein product: CASSQSRQGNTIYF.

The chain links TRBV5-5 to TRBJ2-6; 8 bases align to TRBD2. The CDR3 consists of 19 residues. Trimming cost V 0 bases and J 1 base; bases outside gene matches: 9. Germline-derived CDR1 and CDR2 are SGHKS and YYEKEE (reference sequence). The CDR3 reads CASSLDVPAGVSGANVLTF. The CDR3 DNA reads as TGTGCCAGCAGCTTGGATGTTCCAGCGGGAGTGTCTGGGGCCAACGTCCTGACTTTC.

This chain uses TRBV19 with TRBJ2-7, with 12 bases lining up with TRBD1. V lost 3 bases and J lost 7; bases outside the gene matches: 4. CDR1 and CDR2 (germline): LNHDA, SQIVND (reference sequence). This CDR3 has 14 residues. CDR3 DNA: TGTGCCAGTAGTATGGGACAGGGGGCGCGGGAGCAGTACTTC. Protein: CASSMGQGAREQYF.

This rearrangement joins TRBV6-5 to TRBJ2-1; 8 nucleotides align to TRBD2. There are 13 residues in the CDR3. Trimming at V came to 5 bases and at J to 10 bases, leaving 7 bases not matched to a gene. Germline CDR1 is MNHEY and CDR2 is SVGAGI. The CDR3 nucleotides read TGTGCCAGCAGTACACGGGGGGGCGGGGAGCAGTTCTTC. Its translation: CASSTRGGGEQFF.

This clone appeared a few times. V usage is TRBV19 and J usage is TRBJ2-7, with TRBD2 as a possible D gene (6 bases). V was pared by 6 bases and J by 3 bases, with 18 bases between. This CDR3 spans 15 amino acids. The V gene's germline CDR1 is LNHDA and CDR2 SQIVND (reference sequence). This chain's CDR3 is CASSPILATHYEQYF. CDR3 nucleotides: TGTGCCAGTAGCCCCATTCTAGCGACCCACTACGAGCAGTACTTC.

This chain connects TRBV6-1 to TRBJ1-5, with 7 bases identical to TRBD1. From germline, CDR1 is MNHNS and CDR2 SASEGT. This CDR3 region has 15 residues. Trimming cost V 3 bases and J 4 bases; bases outside gene matches: 6. This CDR3 reads CASSDRDRANQPQHF. For the CDR3, the DNA is TGTGCCAGCAGTGACAGAGACAGGGCTAATCAGCCCCAGCATTTT.

The V and J genes are TRBV19 and TRBJ2-3, with TRBD2 matching over 13 bases. Germline lookup yields CDR1 LNHDA and CDR2 SQIVND (reference sequence). V lost 5 bases, J lost 4 bases, and 12 bases stayed unmatched. This CDR3 is built from 18 residues. The CDR3 sequence: CASSPYLGLAGRPDTQYF. In DNA form, the CDR3 reads TGTGCCAGTAGTCCATACTTGGGACTAGCGGGAAGGCCAGATACGCAGTATTTT.

This sequence joins TRBV28 and TRBJ1-2, with D maybe TRBD1 (6 bases). CDR3 length equals 14 residues. The V gene lost 8 bases and the J gene lost 5 bases, with 18 bases spanning the gap. The germline CDR1 and CDR2 sequences are MDHEN and SYDVKM. CDR3 sequence (DNA): TGTGCCAGCGAGGCCAGGGGACCAACATATGGCTACACCTTC. This codes for CASEARGPTYGYTF.

The chain links TRBV5-4 to TRBJ1-6; 7 bases map to TRBD1. The germline V gene encodes CDR1 SGHNT and CDR2 YYREEE (reference sequence). CDR3 length equals 15 residues. V shed 2 bases and J 7 bases; nucleotides not matched to a gene: 6. CDR3 coding DNA: TGTGCCAGCAGCTTCAAGGGACAGCAGAATTCACCCCTCCACTTT. It encodes CASSFKGQQNSPLHF.

This chain links TRBV9 with TRBJ1-1; TRBD1 matches at 8 bases. This CDR3 spans 18 amino acids. The germline CDR1 and CDR2 sequences are SGDLS and YYNGEE. Losses at the gene ends were 4 bases for V and 4 bases for J; bases not matched to a gene: 18. CDR3 protein: CASSPRGGQGDRGTEAFF. CDR3 bases: TGTGCCAGCAGCCCACGCGGCGGACAGGGAGACCGGGGCACTGAAGCTTTCTTT.

The genes are TRBV11-2 and TRBJ2-6, with 8 bases that match TRBD1. Germline-derived CDR1 and CDR2 are SGHAT and FQNNGV. The J segment lost 0 bases and the V segment lost 4 bases, leaving 8 bases of the junction unmatched. The CDR3 runs to 18 residues. The CDR3 DNA follows: TGTGCCAGCAGCTCTGGGACAGGCCCGTTCTCTGGGGCCAACGTCCTGACTTTC. Protein sequence: CASSSGTGPFSGANVLTF.

V gene TRBV2 combines with J gene TRBJ2-7, with 7 bases that match TRBD2. The CDR3 has 14 residues. With 5 bases clipped from V and 6 bases from J, the junction kept 10 bases outside the gene matches. From germline, CDR1 is SNHLY and CDR2 FYNNEI. CDR3 sequence (DNA): TGTGCCAGCAGTTATCTCCGGGGGGAAGTCGAGCAGTACTTC. This translates into CASSYLRGEVEQYF.

The rearrangement joins TRBV5-3 to TRBJ1-2; 7 bases align to TRBD1. TRBV5-3 is reported as an ORF; its role is uncertain. V shed 8 bases, J shed 0 bases, and the junction held 16 bases outside the gene matches. This CDR3 spans 17 amino acids. The DNA of the CDR3 is TGTGCCAGGCACCCTCCGGGGAGGACAGGTGCTAACTATGGCTACACCTTC. Amino acid sequence: CARHPPGRTGANYGYTF.

The chain couples TRBV18 to TRBJ2-7, with 11 bases fitting TRBD1. The CDR3 loop spans 15 amino acids. CDR1 and CDR2 from the germline V gene are KGHSH and LQKENI. Trimming took 3 bases from V and 7 from J; bases not matched to a gene: 8. CDR3 sequence (DNA): TGTGCCAGCTCACCGTCCGGGACAGGGGGTCGGGAGCAGTACTTC. Amino acid sequence: CASSPSGTGGREQYF.